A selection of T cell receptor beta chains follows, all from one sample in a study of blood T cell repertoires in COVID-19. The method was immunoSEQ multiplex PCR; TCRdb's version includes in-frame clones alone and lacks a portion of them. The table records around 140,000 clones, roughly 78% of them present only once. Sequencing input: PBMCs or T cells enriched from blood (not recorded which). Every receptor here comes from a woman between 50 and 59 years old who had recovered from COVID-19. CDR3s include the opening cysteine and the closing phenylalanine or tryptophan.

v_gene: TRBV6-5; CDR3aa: CASSYSSSGTYEQYF
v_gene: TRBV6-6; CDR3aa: CASSPLGVWVAHGANYGYTF
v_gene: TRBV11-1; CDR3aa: CASSLTAWGNTEAFF
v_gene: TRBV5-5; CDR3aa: CASSKQTGWNEKLFF
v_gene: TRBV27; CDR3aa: CASSFRGQGAGYTF
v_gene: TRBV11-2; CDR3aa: CASTGLVEQYF
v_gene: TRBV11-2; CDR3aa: CASRSGVEAVSNEKLFF
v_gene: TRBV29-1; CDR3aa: CSAHGTGVFF
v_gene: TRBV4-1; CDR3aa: CASSQDSPGQGAFGYTF
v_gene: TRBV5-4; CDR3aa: CASRPVGQHNSPLHF
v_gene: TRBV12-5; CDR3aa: CASGRTEKNTEAFF
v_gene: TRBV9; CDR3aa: CASSVLTGDTEAFF
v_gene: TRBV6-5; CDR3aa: CASSPTSGGGETQYF
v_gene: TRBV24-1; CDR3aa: CATSDFGEQYF
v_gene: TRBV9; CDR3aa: CASSAHFNQPQHF
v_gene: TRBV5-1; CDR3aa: CASSLGGRGLNEQFF
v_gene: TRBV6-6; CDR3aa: CASNNRGYNEQFF
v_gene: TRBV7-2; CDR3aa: CASSFLDRSNYGYTF
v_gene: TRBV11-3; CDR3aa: CASARGQGASGELFF
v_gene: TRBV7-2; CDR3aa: CASSPGLGSNYGYTF
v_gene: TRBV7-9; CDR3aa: CASSLGTRGDEQFF
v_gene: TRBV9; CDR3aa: CASTRAGANTEAFF
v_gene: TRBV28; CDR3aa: CASSLFTPSGAGDEQFF
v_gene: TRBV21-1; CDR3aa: CASSNHGWTVNTEAFF
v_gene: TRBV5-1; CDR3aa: CASSHSGTDNSPLHF
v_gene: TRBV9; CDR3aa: CASSPRQWGTGELFF
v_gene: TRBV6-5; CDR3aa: CASSYSPGTGNLGQYF
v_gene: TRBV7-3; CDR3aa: CASSLSVGAIYNEQFF
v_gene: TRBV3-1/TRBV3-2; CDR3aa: CASSQEGGPSYEQYF
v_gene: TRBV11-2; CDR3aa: CASSLGGGRGYSYEQYF
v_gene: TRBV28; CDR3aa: CASSLVPRGTIDTEAFF
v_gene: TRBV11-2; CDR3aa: CASSAALLNTEAFF
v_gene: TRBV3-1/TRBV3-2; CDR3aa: CASSRSAEAFF
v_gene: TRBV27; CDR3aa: CASSVSGGARNEQFF
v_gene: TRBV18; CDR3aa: CASSPNSGGTEAFF
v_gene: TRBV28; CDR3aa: CASSTSTASSYNEQFF
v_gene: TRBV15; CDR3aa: CATSRDVEWGEVVTDTQYF
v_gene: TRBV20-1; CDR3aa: CSASMASGPTGELFF
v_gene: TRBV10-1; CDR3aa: CASSEGGRGVTTEAFF
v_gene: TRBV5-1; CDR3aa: CASSLVTGADTDTQYF
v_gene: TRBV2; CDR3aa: CASSDWKEGGQPQHF
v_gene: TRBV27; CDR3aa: CASSLQGGGYGVNTEAFF